This TCR beta chain was sequenced during a study of shared clonotypes between healthy human individuals. Produced via immunoSEQ multiplex PCR; TCRdb's table is partial and in-frame only. The sample carries over a million clones, nearly 99% recorded once. The CDR3 is 16 residues long. This receptor was obtained from a young man in good health. The gene calls are TRBV12-1 and TRBJ2-2. TRBV12-1 is a pseudogene locus. Sequenced input: naive CD4+ T cells sorted from blood. Sample subset: CD45RA+ positively selected. The CDR3 reads CASSRFRWQNTGELFF. The CDR3 region has the DNA TGTGCCAGCAGCCGCTTTCGGTGGCAGAACACCGGGGAGCTGTTTTTT.